Below, 10 T cell receptor beta chains from the same sample are listed, as sequenced in a study of T cell repertoires in cytomegalovirus infection. Each CDR3 protein gets one entry after TCRdb re-called the reads with MiXCR. The sample has some 350,000 distinct CDR3 sequences, about 32% seen once. Their antigens are not known. The source was cultured PBMCs, collected from culture after CMV antigen stimulation. The receptor source for this set is a human donor in good health (CMV status not recorded). Some clones in this sample may be carry-over from other donors' samples.

The chain recombines TRBV30 with TRBJ1-1; the D gene is possibly TRBD1 (5 bases). The CDR3 length is 13 residues. Trimming left V 0 bases short and J 5 bases short, with 10 bases between. Germline loops: CDR1 GTSNPN, CDR2 SVGIG (reference sequence). Written as DNA, the CDR3 is TGTGCCTGGAGTGTGAGGGGAGGGACTGAAGCTTTCTTT. This sequence encodes CAWSVRGGTEAFF.

V is TRBV10-3 and J is TRBJ2-5, with 8 bases matching TRBD1. This CDR3 contains 15 residues. Trimming at V came to 8 bases and at J to 0 bases, leaving 8 bases not matched to a gene. Germline V gives CDR1 ENHRY, CDR2 SYGVKD. The CDR3 nucleotides are TGTGCCATCTGGACCGGACAGGGACACCAAGAGACCCAGTACTTC. It is translated as CAIWTGQGHQETQYF.

This chain connects TRBV27 to TRBJ2-1, with a tentative D call TRBD2 (6 bases). Per germline, CDR1 MNHEY and CDR2 SMNVEV (reference sequence). The V gene lost 3 bases and the J gene lost 2 bases, with 14 bases spanning the gap. The CDR3 is 16 residues long. CDR3 coding DNA: TGTGCCAGCAGTTTGGAGGGGTCGTTAGCCTACAATGAGCAGTTCTTC. This codes for CASSLEGSLAYNEQFF.

This clonotype came up a few times. The rearrangement links TRBV6-1 to TRBJ2-3; D perhaps matches TRBD2 (5 bases). Germline V CDR1 and CDR2: MNHNS, SASEGT. V lost 0 bases and J 6 bases, leaving 13 bases between the germline ends. The CDR3 length is 15 residues. The CDR3 spells CASSEAPDYTDTQYF. The CDR3 region has the DNA TGTGCCAGCAGTGAAGCTCCTGACTATACGGATACGCAGTATTTT.

This clonotype was recorded at least ten times. The V call is TRBV12-3 or TRBV12-4, the J call TRBJ1-1, with D unresolved. This CDR3 is built from 13 residues. V was cut by 5 bases and J by 2 bases, with 9 bases left in between. The CDR3 nucleotides read TGTGCCAGCAGTGCTACAAGAAACACTGAAGCTTTCTTT. It yields the protein CASSATRNTEAFF.

In regard to this clonotype: A read error may explain this, as a much larger clone is one base away. The chain is built from TRBV5-6 and TRBJ1-1; D gene unclear. Germline values: CDR1 SGHDT, CDR2 YYEEEE. The CDR3 has 13 amino acids. V was shortened by 2 bases and J by 1 base, with 6 bases between the two germline ends. CDR3 nucleotides: TGTGCCAGCAGCTTAGCTTGGAACACTGAAGCTTTCTTT. Its protein product is CASSLAWNTEAFF.

This clonotype showed up many times. The chain couples TRBV7-2 to TRBJ2-5, with D perhaps matching TRBD1 (6 bases). The germline V and J ends were trimmed by 1 base and 4 bases, with 10 bases remaining between them. The CDR3 contains 14 residues. The V gene's germline CDR1 is SGHTA and CDR2 FQGNSA. CDR3 protein: CASSLEDRRETQYF. DNA for the CDR3: TGTGCCAGCAGCTTAGAGGACAGAAGAGAGACCCAGTACTTC.

The chain carries TRBV2 and TRBJ2-7, with TRBD2 identical over 10 bases. The V gene's germline CDR1 is SNHLY and CDR2 FYNNEI. Trimming cost V 6 bases and J 1 base; bases outside gene matches: 3. CDR3 length: 14 amino acids. CDR3 bases: TGTGCCAGCAGGGCTAGCGGGGGATCCTACGAGCAGTACGTC. It translates to CASRASGGSYEQYV.

This clonotype was recorded many times. V and J are TRBV7-2 and TRBJ2-5; 8 nucleotides line up with TRBD2. Trimming removed 0 bases from V and 4 bases from J; junction bases left unmatched: 7. Germline-derived CDR1 and CDR2 are SGHTA and FQGNSA. The CDR3 sequence is 16 residues long. The CDR3 here is CASSLAPGAGVETQYF. The CDR3 DNA follows: TGTGCCAGCAGCTTAGCGCCTGGAGCGGGAGTAGAGACCCAGTACTTC.

The table lists this clonotype with many counts. The chain couples TRBV6-2 or TRBV6-3 to TRBJ1-1, with TRBD1 matching 8 bases. The ends lost 6 bases at V and 0 bases at J; junction bases unmatched: 3. There are 14 residues in the CDR3. Per germline, CDR1 MNHEY and CDR2 SVGEGT. Here the CDR3 reads CASRRQGMNTEAFF. CDR3 DNA: TGTGCCAGCAGGAGACAGGGGATGAACACTGAAGCTTTCTTT.